The 17 T cell receptor beta chains presented below share a single source sample, sequenced in a study of follicular helper T cells after annual influenza vaccination. The data were produced by immunoSEQ multiplex PCR, yet TCRdb's version contains in-frame clones alone and is incomplete. Of about 5,300 clones listed, roughly 89% were seen once; the top ten hold over 1.2%. The time point here: 2013-2014 season, 7 days after vaccination. Sample: CXCR5+ CD38- circulating T follicular helper cells from blood, taken 7 days after influenza vaccination. Subset here: circulating Tfh, non-naive CD4+CXCR5+PD-1+ (ICOS+CD38+ or ICOS-CD38-). The receptor source for this set is an adult who received the influenza vaccine.

The chain has TRBV9 and TRBJ2-5; 9 bases line up with TRBD2. V shed 4 bases, J shed 4 bases, and the junction held 8 bases outside the gene matches. The CDR3 length is 15 residues. Germline loops: CDR1 SGDLS, CDR2 YYNGEE. As DNA, the CDR3 is TGTGCCAGCAGCCCAGGTAGCGGGGGAGGAGAGACCCAGTACTTC. Translated, it gives CASSPGSGGGETQYF.

The V gene is TRBV19, the J gene TRBJ2-3; possible D gene TRBD1, 5 bases. Germline-derived CDR1 and CDR2 are LNHDA and SQIVND (reference sequence). With 4 bases removed from V and 1 base from J, the gap between germline ends came to 9 bases. This CDR3 contains 14 residues. The chain's CDR3 is CASSRQYGTDTQYF. CDR3 nucleotides: TGTGCCAGTAGTAGACAGTATGGCACAGATACGCAGTATTTT.

In DNA form, the CDR3 reads TGTGCCAGCAGTTACTCTGAGGGAAGGACCCAGTACTTC. Translated, it gives CASSYSEGRTQYF. This sequence joins TRBV6-5 and TRBJ2-5, with D tentatively TRBD2 (5 bases). The germline V and J ends were trimmed by 0 bases and 7 bases, with 9 bases remaining between them. Germline V gives CDR1 MNHEY, CDR2 SVGAGI. The length of the CDR3 is 13 residues.

The rearrangement links TRBV7-9 to TRBJ2-2, with 10 bases lining up with TRBD2. The V gene end was trimmed by 5 bases and the J gene end by 4 bases; junction bases not matched to a gene: 4. This CDR3 contains 15 residues. Germline V lookup: CDR1 SEHNR, CDR2 FQNEAQ (reference sequence). The DNA of the CDR3 is TGTGCCAGCAGCCTCCGACTAGCGGGCACCGGGGAGCTGTTTTTT. It yields the protein CASSLRLAGTGELFF.

The genes are TRBV5-6 and TRBJ1-6; 9 nucleotides agree with TRBD1. Germline assignment: CDR1 SGHDT and CDR2 YYEEEE. This CDR3 region has 13 residues. V gave up 5 bases and J gave up 11 bases; unmatched junction bases: 5. Written as DNA, the CDR3 is TGTGCCAGCAGAGGACAGGGGTCGGCACCCCTCCACTTT. It yields the protein CASRGQGSAPLHF.

The rearrangement links TRBV29-1 to TRBJ2-7, with D tentatively TRBD2 (6 bases). V lost 4 bases, J lost 6 bases, and 13 bases lay in between. CDR3 size: 12 residues. Germline CDR1 and CDR2: SQVTM and ANQGSEA. CDR3 in DNA: TGCAGCGTTGGGCGGGGCGCCTCCGAGCAGTACTTC. Protein: CSVGRGASEQYF.

V is TRBV18 and J is TRBJ2-1, with 7 bases lining up with TRBD1. The CDR3 spans 16 residues. V gave up 8 bases and J gave up 5 bases; unmatched junction bases: 15. Germline V lookup: CDR1 KGHSH, CDR2 LQKENI. In DNA, the CDR3 is TGTGCCAGCCCCGTCGAAGGGGGCGCCCCAAACAATGAGCAGTTCTTC. Translating gives CASPVEGGAPNNEQFF.

CDR3 in amino acids: CASSFTTPGRGAFF. The CDR3 DNA reads TGTGCCAGCAGCTTCACGACTCCCGGACGAGGGGCTTTCTTT. J is TRBJ1-1 and V is TRBV7-9, with unresolved D. The CDR3 is 14 amino acids. The V end lost 3 bases, the J end lost 11 bases, and 19 bases lay between the germline ends. Per the germline V gene, CDR1 is SEHNR and CDR2 is FQNEAQ (reference sequence).

To note about this clone: Germline and junction disagree at one end, which may indicate a read error. V gene TRBV6-1 combines with J gene TRBJ1-2, with D possibly being TRBD1 (5 bases). CDR3 length: 11 residues. Germline CDR1 and CDR2: MNHNS and SASEGT. The CDR3 loop is CASRDNYGHTF. Written as DNA, the CDR3 is TGTGCCAGCAGGGACAACTATGGCCACACCTTC.

The gene calls are TRBV7-2 and TRBJ2-7; D ambiguous. The CDR3 spans 13 residues. Germline V gene sequence: CDR1 SGHTA, CDR2 FQGNSA. The V end lost 5 bases, the J end lost 7 bases, and 15 bases lay between the germline ends. CDR3 sequence: CASSLLTAVEQYF. CDR3 DNA sequence: TGTGCCAGCAGCCTCCTGACGGCGGTTGAGCAGTACTTC.

The rearrangement links TRBV7-2 to TRBJ1-1; D is unresolved. This CDR3 comprises 13 residues. V lost 4 bases, J lost 1 base, and 7 bases lay in between. CDR1 is SGHTA, CDR2 FQGNSA, per germline. Here the CDR3 DNA reads TGTGCCAGCAGCTCATCGGGGAACACTGAAGCTTTCTTT. Its protein is CASSSSGNTEAFF.

DNA of the CDR3: TGTGCCAGCAGCGTAGGGCAGGCCTCTGGAAACACCATATATTTT. Residues: CASSVGQASGNTIYF. The chain is built from TRBV9 and TRBJ1-3; D gene uncertain. Germline V gene data show CDR1 as SGDLS and CDR2 as YYNGEE. This CDR3 is 15 amino acids long. V was cut by 0 bases and J by 0 bases, with 7 bases left in between.

The chain uses TRBV30 and TRBJ1-2, with D tentatively TRBD1 (6 bases). Germline CDR1 GTSNPN, CDR2 SVGIG (reference sequence). The V and J ends lost 1 base and 2 bases respectively, with 20 bases between them. CDR3 length equals 17 residues. This CDR3 is CAWSGGGQVKENYGYTF. Written as DNA, the CDR3 is TGTGCCTGGAGTGGGGGGGGACAAGTAAAAGAAAACTATGGCTACACCTTC.

There are a few counts of this clone. The V and J genes are TRBV28 and TRBJ1-3; no definite D call. The CDR3 is 15 residues long. Looked up from germline, CDR1 is MDHEN and CDR2 is SYDVKM. The V end was cut by 5 bases, the J end by 8 bases, with 19 bases between. In DNA form, the CDR3 reads TGTGCCAGCAGTCCCCCAGGAACCCAGCGGGACACCATATATTTT. Protein sequence: CASSPPGTQRDTIYF.

The chain carries TRBV9 and TRBJ1-3; D not resolved. Trimming pared 4 bases from V and 0 bases from J, leaving 5 bases between. The CDR3 covers 13 residues. Germline CDR1 reads SGDLS; CDR2 reads YYNGEE. CDR3 sequence reads: CASSLSSGNTIYF. CDR3 DNA: TGTGCCAGCAGCCTTAGCTCTGGAAACACCATATATTTT.

The genes are TRBV11-2 and TRBJ2-7; 7 nucleotides match TRBD1. After removal of 3 bases from V and 6 bases from J, the junction contained 11 bases not matched to a gene. Germline V gene lookup returns CDR1 SGHAT and CDR2 FQNNGV. CDR3 length: 15 residues. The CDR3 DNA follows: TGTGCCAGCAGCTTCGGGGAGACAGGGCCTGGCGAGCAGTACTTC. Amino acid sequence: CASSFGETGPGEQYF.

The J gene is TRBJ2-6, the V gene TRBV19, with 7 nucleotides matching TRBD1. V shed 1 base, J shed 0 bases, and the junction held 6 bases outside the gene matches. The CDR3 is made up of 18 amino acids. Germline CDR1 reads LNHDA; CDR2 reads SQIVND (reference sequence). CDR3 nucleotide sequence: TGTGCCAGTAGTATAGGGACAGGAAGTCACTCTGGGGCCAACGTCCTGACTTTC. Its translation is CASSIGTGSHSGANVLTF. Looking up the rest from reference TRBV19 and TRBJ2-6 gives the full variable domain: DGGITQSPKYLFRKEGQNVTLSCEQNLNHDAMYWYRQDPGQGLRLIYYSQIVNDFQKGDIAEGYSVSREKKESFPLTVTSAQKNPTAFYLCASSIGTGSHSGANVLTFGAGSRLTVL.